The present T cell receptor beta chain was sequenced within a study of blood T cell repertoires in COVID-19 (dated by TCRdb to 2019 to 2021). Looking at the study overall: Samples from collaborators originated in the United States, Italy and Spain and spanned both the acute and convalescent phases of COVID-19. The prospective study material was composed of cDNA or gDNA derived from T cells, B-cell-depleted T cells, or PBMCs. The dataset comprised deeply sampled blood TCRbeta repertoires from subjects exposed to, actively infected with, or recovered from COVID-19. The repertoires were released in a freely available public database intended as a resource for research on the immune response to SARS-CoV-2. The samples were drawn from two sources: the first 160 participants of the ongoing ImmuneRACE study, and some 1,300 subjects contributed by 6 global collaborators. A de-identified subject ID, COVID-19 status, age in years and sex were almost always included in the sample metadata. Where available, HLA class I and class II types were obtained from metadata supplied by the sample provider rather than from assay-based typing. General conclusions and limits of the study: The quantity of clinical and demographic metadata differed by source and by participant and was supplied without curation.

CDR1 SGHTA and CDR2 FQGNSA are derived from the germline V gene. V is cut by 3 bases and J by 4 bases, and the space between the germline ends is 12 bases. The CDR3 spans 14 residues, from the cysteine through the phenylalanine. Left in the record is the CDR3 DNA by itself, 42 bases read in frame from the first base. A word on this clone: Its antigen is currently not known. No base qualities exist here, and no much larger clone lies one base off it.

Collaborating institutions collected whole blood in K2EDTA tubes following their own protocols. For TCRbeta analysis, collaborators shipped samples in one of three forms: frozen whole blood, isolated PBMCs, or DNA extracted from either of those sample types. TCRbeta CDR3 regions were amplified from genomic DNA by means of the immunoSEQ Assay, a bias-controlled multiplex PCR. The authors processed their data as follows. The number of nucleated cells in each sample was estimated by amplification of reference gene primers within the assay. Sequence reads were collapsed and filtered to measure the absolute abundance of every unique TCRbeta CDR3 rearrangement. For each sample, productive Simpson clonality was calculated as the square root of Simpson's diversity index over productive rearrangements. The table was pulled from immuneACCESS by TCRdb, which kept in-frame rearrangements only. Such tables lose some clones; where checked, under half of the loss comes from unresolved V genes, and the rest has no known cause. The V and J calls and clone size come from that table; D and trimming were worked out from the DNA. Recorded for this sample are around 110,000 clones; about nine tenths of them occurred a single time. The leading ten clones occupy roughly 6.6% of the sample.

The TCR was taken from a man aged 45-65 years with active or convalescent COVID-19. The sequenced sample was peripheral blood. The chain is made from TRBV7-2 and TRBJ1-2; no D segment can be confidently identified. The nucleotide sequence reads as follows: TGTGCCAGCAGCTTCGACTTCCTCGCCTATGGCTACACCTTC. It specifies CASSFDFLAYGYTF.